These 27 T cell receptor beta chains share one sample of origin, sequenced in a study of blood T cells in healthy people across ages. Sample-barcoded 5' priming and a J-beta primer mix drove a second PCR of 7 to 11 cycles. TCRdb reprocessed the 5' RACE reads with MiXCR, giving one entry per CDR3 protein. The sample consists of around 1,500,000 distinct CDR3 sequences, roughly 40% of them appearing once. Material: blood. The receptors stem from a woman aged 18-29 years in good health.

This clonotype was seen a handful of times. This chain links TRBV6-6 with TRBJ2-5; 9 bases are shared with TRBD1. The J call may not be correct, given that the DNA end is closer to TRBJ2-7. Germline assignment: CDR1 MNHNY and CDR2 SVGAGI (reference sequence). The CDR3 totals 14 residues. CDR3 nucleotide sequence: TGTGCCAGCAGTTCCGGACAGGGGACGGACGAGCAGTACTTC. Its protein product is CASSSGQGTDEQYF.

As DNA, the CDR3 is TGTGCCACCAGCAGGCAAGGGACAGGAGTGAGTTCACCCCTCCACTTT. It codes for CATSRQGTGVSSPLHF. This chain uses TRBV15 with TRBJ1-6, with 8 bases fitting TRBD1. Germline assignment: CDR1 LNHNV and CDR2 YYDKDF (reference sequence). Trimming took 3 bases from V and 9 from J; bases not matched to a gene: 10. CDR3 length: 16 amino acids.

V usage is TRBV4-1 and J usage is TRBJ2-7; 16 bases match TRBD2. This CDR3 spans 18 amino acids. Germline CDR1 reads MGHRA; CDR2 reads YSYEKL. J gave up 7 bases and V 0 bases, and 9 bases lay outside the gene matches. CDR3 in amino acids: CASSQEGGLAGGSDEQYF. DNA of the CDR3: TGCGCCAGCAGCCAAGAGGGGGGACTAGCGGGAGGGTCGGATGAGCAGTACTTC.

This chain uses TRBV2 with TRBJ1-1, with TRBD1 matching over 7 bases. J gave up 3 bases and V 3 bases, and 7 bases lay outside the gene matches. The germline V gene has CDR1 SNHLY and CDR2 FYNNEI. The CDR3 is made up of 15 amino acids. DNA for the CDR3: TGTGCCAGCAGTGACAGGGGGAGTTTGTACACTGAAGCTTTCTTT. Protein product: CASSDRGSLYTEAFF.

The CDR3 nucleotides read TGCAGCGTTGAAGATCCCCGGGAGAGGGTAACAGATACGCAGTATTTT. Amino acids: CSVEDPRERVTDTQYF. The chain couples TRBV29-1 to TRBJ2-3; D may be TRBD2 (6 bases). Trimming removed 0 bases at V and 3 bases at J, with 16 bases between. Germline V gene lookup returns CDR1 SQVTM and CDR2 ANQGSEA. CDR3 size: 16 residues.

This clonotype was observed a single time. The chain recombines TRBV30 with TRBJ1-4, with a possible D match to TRBD1 (6 bases). V lost 2 bases to trimming and J lost 4 bases, with 14 bases between them. CDR3 length: 15 residues. Looked up from germline, CDR1 is GTSNPN and CDR2 is SVGIG (reference sequence). The CDR3 region is CAWSTGQLDNEKLFF. In DNA form, the CDR3 reads TGTGCCTGGAGTACCGGACAGCTAGATAATGAAAAACTGTTTTTT.

This clonotype was counted a few times. In DNA, the CDR3 is TGCGCCAGCCGAGCGGTGTCTGGGGCCAACGTCCTGACTTTC. Amino acid sequence: CASRAVSGANVLTF. V gene TRBV5-1 combines with J gene TRBJ2-6; D possibly corresponds to TRBD2 (5 bases). Trimming took 7 bases from V and 1 from J, leaving 9 bases between them. Germline loops: CDR1 SGHRS, CDR2 YFSETQ. This CDR3 region has 14 residues.

This clonotype turned up a few times. The chain links TRBV11-2 to TRBJ2-7, with TRBD2 identical over 10 bases. The CDR3 covers 17 residues. Trimming removed 5 bases from V and 1 base from J; junction bases left unmatched: 11. Germline assignment: CDR1 SGHAT and CDR2 FQNNGV. The CDR3 DNA follows: TGTGCCAGCAGCAAAGCCGGTCTAGCGGGAGATTCCTACGAGCAGTACTTC. Its protein is CASSKAGLAGDSYEQYF.

In its sample, this clonotype was seen a few times. J is TRBJ2-2 and V is TRBV3-1; TRBD1 matches 10 bases. The CDR3 is 17 residues long. J was trimmed by 6 bases and V by 0 bases; bases with no gene match: 7. Germline loops: CDR1 LGHDT, CDR2 YNNKEL (reference sequence). The CDR3 loop is CASSQETGTGVPGELFF. CDR3 DNA sequence: TGTGCCAGCAGCCAAGAGACCGGGACAGGGGTTCCCGGGGAGCTGTTTTTT.

The rearrangement uses TRBV20-1 and TRBJ2-3, with TRBD2 matching 8 bases. Germline values: CDR1 DFQATT, CDR2 SNEGSKA (reference sequence). This CDR3 comprises 14 residues. With 3 bases clipped from V and 7 bases from J, the junction kept 9 bases outside the gene matches. The CDR3 region has the DNA TGCAGTGCTAGTTATAGCGGGGAGGGGTATACGCAGTATTTT. This encodes CSASYSGEGYTQYF.

V usage is TRBV6-5 and J usage is TRBJ2-1; 16 bases are a match to TRBD2. V shed 0 bases, J shed 9 bases, and the junction held 2 bases outside the gene matches. Germline assignment: CDR1 MNHEY and CDR2 SVGAGI. CDR3 length: 16 amino acids. CDR3: CASSYSGTSGRAEQFF. The CDR3 nucleotides are TGTGCCAGCAGTTACTCAGGGACTAGCGGGAGGGCTGAGCAGTTCTTC.

The rearrangement uses TRBV18 and TRBJ1-1; D possibly corresponds to TRBD1 (6 bases). CDR3 length: 17 amino acids. CDR1 and CDR2 (germline): KGHSH, LQKENI. Trimming left V 2 bases short and J 10 bases short, with 26 bases between. The CDR3 protein is CASSPLGLRSSGEGAFF. The CDR3 coding sequence is TGTGCCAGCTCACCATTGGGACTACGGAGTTCAGGGGAGGGAGCTTTCTTT. Combining the CDR3 with reference TRBV18 and TRBJ1-1 gives the whole variable domain NAGVMQNPRHLVRRRGQEARLRCSPMKGHSHVYWYRQLPEEGLKFMVYLQKENIIDESGMPKERFSAEFPKEGPSILRIQQVVRGDSAAYFCASSPLGLRSSGEGAFFGQGTRLTVV.

The rearrangement joins TRBV20-1 to TRBJ2-3; possibly TRBD2 for D (6 bases). Germline V gene sequence: CDR1 DFQATT, CDR2 SNEGSKA (reference sequence). This CDR3 contains 15 residues. The V and J ends lost 1 base and 2 bases respectively, with 13 bases between them. The CDR3 loop is CSARGPGLHTDTQYF. The CDR3 DNA follows: TGCAGTGCTAGAGGACCGGGACTCCACACAGATACGCAGTATTTT.

The CDR3 loop is CASSQPRTGTAKDGYTF. The CDR3 DNA reads as TGCGCCAGCAGCCAACCTCGGACCGGGACGGCGAAGGATGGCTACACCTTC. The rearrangement links TRBV4-1 to TRBJ1-2, with D possibly TRBD1 on 5 matching bases. V was pared by 2 bases and J by 6 bases, with 22 bases between. The CDR3 sequence is 17 residues long. CDR1 and CDR2 (germline): MGHRA, YSYEKL.

The chain carries TRBV20-1 and TRBJ1-2; possibly TRBD1 for D (5 bases). The CDR3 is 12 amino acids. The ends were cut back, 5 bases at V and 3 bases at J, with 10 bases in the middle. The germline gives CDR1 DFQATT, CDR2 SNEGSKA (reference sequence). In nucleotides, the CDR3 is TGCAGTGCTGGGTGGGACCACTATGGCTACACCTTC. Its translation is CSAGWDHYGYTF.

V is TRBV27 and J is TRBJ1-6; D is unclear. The CDR3 is made up of 12 amino acids. The V gene's germline CDR1 is MNHEY and CDR2 SMNVEV (reference sequence). V was pared by 6 bases and J by 6 bases, with 6 bases between. Written as DNA, the CDR3 is TGTGCCAGCAGCAAGTTTAATTCACCCCTCCACTTT. This encodes CASSKFNSPLHF.

The chain recombines TRBV3-1 with TRBJ1-2; no clear D. This CDR3 region has 14 residues. Germline CDR1 LGHDT, CDR2 YNNKEL (reference sequence). V was pared by 1 base and J by 4 bases, with 10 bases between. For the CDR3, the DNA is TGTGCCAGCAGCCAAGGTCCAGTTAGCTATGGCTACACCTTC. Translating it yields CASSQGPVSYGYTF.

The V gene is TRBV6-5, the J gene TRBJ2-2; TRBD1 aligns across 8 bases. The junction had 3 bases not matched to a gene; V was cut back by 0 bases and J by 6 bases. Germline loops: CDR1 MNHEY, CDR2 SVGAGI. CDR3 length: 15 amino acids. CDR3 sequence: CASSYSTGVPGELFF. Here the CDR3 DNA reads TGTGCCAGCAGTTACTCGACAGGGGTCCCCGGGGAGCTGTTTTTT.

The CDR3, as DNA: TGTGCCAGCAGCGACAGTCCCGCCTACGAGCAGTACTTC. This codes for CASSDSPAYEQYF. The chain employs TRBV12-3 or TRBV12-4 and TRBJ2-7; a possible D gene is TRBD1 (5 bases). The V end lost 6 bases, the J end lost 2 bases, and 11 bases lay between the germline ends. The CDR3 is made up of 13 amino acids.

The rearrangement uses TRBV29-1 and TRBJ2-7, with 12 nucleotides matching TRBD2. Germline assignment: CDR1 SQVTM and CDR2 ANQGSEA. The V gene end was trimmed by 8 bases and the J gene end by 0 bases; junction bases not matched to a gene: 11. This CDR3 has 16 residues. CDR3 amino acids: CSTSGTSGLDSYEQYF. The CDR3 DNA sequence: TGCAGCACCTCCGGGACTAGCGGGTTGGACTCCTACGAGCAGTACTTC.

CDR3 nucleotide sequence: TGCAGCGTCAAGGACCCCTTTACCTACGAGCAGTACTTC. Translation gives CSVKDPFTYEQYF. J is TRBJ2-7 and V is TRBV29-1; no definite D call. From germline, CDR1 is SQVTM and CDR2 ANQGSEA. This CDR3 is built from 13 residues. V was cut by 6 bases and J by 2 bases, with 14 bases left in between.

This clonotype has more than one count but fewer than ten. The chain carries TRBV20-1 and TRBJ2-1, with TRBD2 matching over 9 bases. CDR1 is DFQATT and CDR2 is SNEGSKA in the germline V gene (reference sequence). With 8 bases clipped from V and 8 bases from J, the junction kept 10 bases outside the gene matches. This CDR3 region has 13 residues. CDR3 DNA sequence: TGCAGTATTGGGGGCGGGAGGGGTGATGAGCAGTTCTTC. Translated: CSIGGGRGDEQFF.

A few counts support this clonotype. This chain's CDR3 is CASSLTSGHHEQFF. In DNA form, the CDR3 reads TGTGCCAGCAGCTTAACTTCGGGACACCATGAGCAGTTCTTC. This sequence joins TRBV7-3 and TRBJ2-1; possible D gene TRBD1, 6 bases. The V and J ends lost 0 bases and 8 bases respectively, with 11 bases between them. Per the germline V gene, CDR1 is SGHTA and CDR2 is FQGTGA. The CDR3 has 14 residues.

This chain uses TRBV20-1 with TRBJ2-3; 13 positions agree with TRBD2. In germline, CDR1 is DFQATT, CDR2 SNEGSKA (reference sequence). J gave up 5 bases and V 5 bases, and 10 bases lay outside the gene matches. The CDR3 spans 16 residues. The CDR3 is CSAPRTSGSIGDTQYF. DNA for the CDR3: TGCAGTGCTCCACGGACTAGCGGGAGTATTGGAGATACGCAGTATTTT.

The chain uses TRBV6-2 or TRBV6-3 and TRBJ2-3, with TRBD2 matching over 11 bases. The trim removed 8 bases at V and 3 bases at J, leaving 16 bases unmatched. CDR1 and CDR2 from the germline V gene are MNHEY and SVGEGT. The CDR3 is made up of 18 amino acids. CDR3 region: CASPPKVPRLAGTDTQYF. The CDR3 DNA reads as TGTGCCAGCCCACCGAAAGTACCTCGACTAGCGGGGACAGATACGCAGTATTTT.

This clonotype was observed a handful of times. The DNA of the CDR3 is TGTGCCAGCAGCTTAGGGCCAGGGTGGGGACTAAATGAGCAGTTCTTC. It is translated as CASSLGPGWGLNEQFF. This chain joins TRBV7-2 and TRBJ2-1, with TRBD2 matching 7 bases. The CDR3 length is 16 residues. The germline CDR1 and CDR2 sequences are SGHTA and FQGNSA. The ends lost 1 base at V and 7 bases at J; junction bases unmatched: 10.

A note on this clonotype: Given a far larger clone just one base away, this is likely a sequencing read error. This rearrangement joins TRBV6-5 to TRBJ2-1; D is ambiguous. The CDR3 length is 11 residues. CDR1 MNHEY and CDR2 SVGAGI come from the germline V gene. V lost 1 base and J lost 7, with 2 bases in between. Written as DNA, the CDR3 is TGTGCCAGCAGTTACTGGAATGAGCAGTTCTTC. As protein: CASSYWNEQFF.